This TCR beta chain was profiled in a study of cytomegalovirus exposure and HLA in healthy donors. Overall study context: HLA-typed donors were the source of approximately 80 million unique TCRs, which an early data release held. Regarding the study as a whole: According to the study, 150 to 200 TCR beta chains were cytomegalovirus-associated.

CDR3 length: 16 amino acids. The trim removed 3 bases at V and 3 bases at J, leaving 9 bases unmatched. Germline values: CDR1 SGHDT, CDR2 YYEEEE. The study ran its PCR with 60 Vbeta and 13 Jbeta primers. Produced via immunoSEQ multiplex PCR; TCRdb's table is partial and in-frame only. This sample carries 150,000 to 200,000 clones, around 79% of them seen once, and the ten largest clones take about 14%. Unrecorded immune exposure was likely among donors, who were nominally healthy when sampled. Note on this clone: The antigen remains undetermined.

The sequence was obtained from a man in his forties or fifties in good health and CMV-seropositive. The J gene is TRBJ1-3, the V gene TRBV5-6; 7 positions match TRBD1. The sequencing sample was made of PBMCs. CDR3 region: CASSWGTGASGNTIYF. As DNA, the CDR3 is TGTGCCAGCAGCTGGGGAACAGGGGCAAGTGGAAACACCATATATTTT.